The sequence of this T cell receptor beta chain was determined in a study of CD8 T cells in ankylosing spondylitis. Study-level results: Several highly homologous variants made up a TCR beta motif, and this motif appeared characteristic of ankylosing spondylitis blood.

With molecular barcodes, quantitative 5'-RACE was used to make the TCR beta libraries. TCRdb redid the calling of the 5' RACE reads with MiXCR, one entry per CDR3 protein. This table has about 450,000 distinct CDR3 sequences, 26% appearing once. The CDR3 is made up of 15 amino acids. Between the trimmed V and J ends, which lost 6 bases and 0 bases, there was a span of 16 bases. Germline-derived CDR1 and CDR2 are DFQATT and SNEGSKA (reference sequence). As regards this clonotype: Its antigen is not identified.

The receptor was isolated from a male donor with ankylosing spondylitis. This chain uses TRBV20-1 with TRBJ2-3; D is perhaps TRBD2 (7 bases). The sample was blood, either unsorted or a sorted T cell fraction (not recorded which). DNA for the CDR3: TGCAGTGCCACTCGCGGGGGCTGGAGCACAGATACGCAGTATTTT. It yields the protein CSATRGGWSTDTQYF.